Listed below are T cell receptor beta chains from one sample, sequenced in a study of cytomegalovirus exposure and HLA in healthy donors. Measured with immunoSEQ multiplex PCR; TCRdb has only the in-frame clones, and not every one. Of around 220,000 clones listed, around 79% are singletons. The sequencing input was PBMCs. These TCRs come from a girl between 2 and 10 years old in good health and CMV-seronegative. Each CDR3 is given with its conserved first and last residue. The D gene is left open where the match is weak. Not all rows give a size; the values are once, few, many and, for expanded clones, a class.

v_call: TRBV18
d_call: NA
clone_size: NA
j_call: TRBJ1-1
cdr3_aa: CASSLGANTEAFF
cdr3_nt: TGTGCCAGCTCACTAGGAGCGAACACTGAAGCTTTCTTT

v_call: TRBV5-4
d_call: TRBD1
clone_size: NA
j_call: TRBJ1-2
cdr3_aa: CASSPRDRWSYGYTF
cdr3_nt: TGTGCCAGCAGCCCGCGGGACAGATGGAGCTATGGCTACACCTTC

v_call: TRBV7-9
d_call: NA
clone_size: NA
j_call: TRBJ1-4
cdr3_aa: CASSHTGSRDEKLFF
cdr3_nt: TGTGCCAGCAGCCACACAGGCAGTCGGGATGAAAAACTGTTTTTT

v_call: TRBV27
d_call: NA
clone_size: NA
j_call: TRBJ2-1
cdr3_aa: CASSPKVGAGSYNEQFF
cdr3_nt: TGTGCCAGCAGCCCCAAGGTAGGGGCCGGCTCCTACAATGAGCAGTTCTTC

v_call: TRBV29-1
d_call: TRBD2
clone_size: NA
j_call: TRBJ2-7
cdr3_aa: CSVAGVAGAAYF
cdr3_nt: TGCAGCGTTGCTGGAGTAGCGGGAGCCGCCTACTTC

v_call: TRBV29-1
d_call: NA
clone_size: NA
j_call: TRBJ1-1
cdr3_aa: CSVELQAPSEAFF
cdr3_nt: TGCAGCGTTGAACTGCAGGCCCCCTCTGAAGCTTTCTTT

v_call: TRBV5-1
d_call: NA
clone_size: once
j_call: TRBJ1-2
cdr3_aa: CASSLGANYGYTF
cdr3_nt: TGCGCCAGCAGCTTGGGGGCGAACTATGGCTACACCTTC

v_call: TRBV2
d_call: NA
clone_size: NA
j_call: TRBJ2-7
cdr3_aa: CASSSGLITYEQYF
cdr3_nt: TGTGCCAGCAGTAGCGGGCTAATCACCTACGAGCAGTACTTC

v_call: TRBV6-1
d_call: TRBD1
clone_size: few
j_call: TRBJ1-2
cdr3_aa: CASSGGTAYRSPTF
cdr3_nt: TGTGCCAGCAGTGGAGGGACAGCGTATCGATCCCCCACCTTC

v_call: TRBV5-1
d_call: TRBD2
clone_size: NA
j_call: TRBJ2-1
cdr3_aa: CASSLRLAGGFDEQFF
cdr3_nt: TGCGCCAGCAGCTTGAGACTAGCGGGGGGGTTCGATGAGCAGTTCTTC

v_call: TRBV5-1
d_call: NA
clone_size: few
j_call: TRBJ1-1
cdr3_aa: CASSLVGVDTEAFF
cdr3_nt: TGCGCCAGCAGCTTGGTAGGGGTCGACACTGAAGCTTTCTTT

v_call: TRBV29-1
d_call: NA
clone_size: few
j_call: TRBJ2-7
cdr3_aa: CSVESGLSEQYF
cdr3_nt: TGCAGCGTTGAATCCGGACTTAGCGAGCAGTACTTC

v_call: TRBV5-1
d_call: TRBD2
clone_size: NA
j_call: TRBJ2-3
cdr3_aa: CASRGGAGGITDTQYF
cdr3_nt: TGCGCCAGCCGCGGGGGAGCGGGAGGGATCACAGATACGCAGTATTTT

v_call: TRBV29-1
d_call: TRBD2
clone_size: NA
j_call: TRBJ2-3
cdr3_aa: CSARTSGIPDTQYF
cdr3_nt: TGCAGCGCTAGGACTAGCGGGATCCCAGATACGCAGTATTTT

v_call: TRBV14
d_call: NA
clone_size: once
j_call: TRBJ2-5
cdr3_aa: CASSQGSSVPRQETQYF
cdr3_nt: TGTGCCAGCAGCCAAGGGTCTTCGGTCCCGAGGCAAGAGACCCAGTACTTC

v_call: TRBV30
d_call: TRBD1
clone_size: NA
j_call: TRBJ2-7
cdr3_aa: CAWSVYRGTSYEQYF
cdr3_nt: TGTGCCTGGAGTGTATACAGGGGGACGTCCTACGAGCAGTACTTC

v_call: TRBV4-1
d_call: NA
clone_size: NA
j_call: TRBJ2-2
cdr3_aa: CASSQVLAGAPGELSF
cdr3_nt: TGCGCCAGCAGCCAAGTTTTGGCGGGGGCCCCCGGGGAGCTGTCTTTT

v_call: TRBV30
d_call: TRBD2
clone_size: NA
j_call: TRBJ2-7
cdr3_aa: CAWNLPRTVLAGGRSDEQYF
cdr3_nt: TGTGCCTGGAACCTACCTCGGACAGTGCTAGCGGGAGGCCGTTCGGACGAGCAGTACTTC

v_call: TRBV10-1
d_call: NA
clone_size: NA
j_call: TRBJ1-1
cdr3_aa: CASSGQGLGDTEAFF
cdr3_nt: TGCGCCAGCAGCGGTCAGGGGCTCGGCGACACTGAAGCTTTCTTT

v_call: TRBV5-3
d_call: TRBD1
clone_size: NA
j_call: TRBJ1-5
cdr3_aa: CARSFKPGQGHGPYSNQPQHF
cdr3_nt: TGTGCCAGAAGCTTCAAACCGGGACAGGGACACGGGCCATATAGCAATCAGCCCCAGCATTTT

v_call: TRBV5-5
d_call: NA
clone_size: NA
j_call: TRBJ2-2
cdr3_aa: CASSLDLRGTGELFF
cdr3_nt: TGTGCCAGCAGCTTGGACTTAAGGGGGACCGGGGAGCTGTTTTTT

v_call: TRBV7-3
d_call: TRBD1
clone_size: NA
j_call: TRBJ2-5
cdr3_aa: CASSSGYTGAQETQYF
cdr3_nt: TGTGCCAGCAGCTCAGGCTATACAGGGGCCCAAGAGACCCAGTACTTC

v_call: TRBV7-9
d_call: NA
clone_size: NA
j_call: TRBJ2-5
cdr3_aa: CASSHLEGQETQYF
cdr3_nt: TGTGCCAGCAGCCACTTGGAGGGCCAGGAGACCCAGTACTTC

v_call: TRBV19
d_call: TRBD1
clone_size: few
j_call: TRBJ1-1
cdr3_aa: CATRKQGARAEAFF
cdr3_nt: TGTGCCACCAGGAAGCAGGGGGCGCGGGCTGAAGCTTTCTTT

v_call: TRBV5-1
d_call: NA
clone_size: NA
j_call: TRBJ1-2
cdr3_aa: CASSTATGLNYGYTF
cdr3_nt: TGCGCCAGCAGCACCGCGACAGGCCTTAACTATGGCTACACCTTC

v_call: TRBV15
d_call: NA
clone_size: once
j_call: TRBJ1-2
cdr3_aa: CATSREWDIPNYGYTF
cdr3_nt: TGTGCCACCAGCAGAGAATGGGACATCCCTAACTATGGCTACACCTTC

v_call: TRBV5-4
d_call: TRBD1
clone_size: NA
j_call: TRBJ2-7
cdr3_aa: CASSWGQLEDEQYF
cdr3_nt: TGTGCCAGCAGCTGGGGACAGCTGGAAGACGAGCAGTACTTC

v_call: TRBV25-1
d_call: TRBD2
clone_size: NA
j_call: TRBJ2-5
cdr3_aa: CASSPSGGSETQYF
cdr3_nt: TGTGCCAGCAGTCCTAGCGGGGGGTCGGAGACCCAGTACTTC

v_call: TRBV5-1
d_call: NA
clone_size: NA
j_call: TRBJ2-5
cdr3_aa: CASSLRGGKETQYF
cdr3_nt: TGCGCCAGCAGCCTCAGGGGAGGGAAAGAGACCCAGTACTTC

v_call: TRBV4-1
d_call: TRBD1
clone_size: NA
j_call: TRBJ2-2
cdr3_aa: CASSLRQGDTGELFF
cdr3_nt: TGCGCCAGCAGCCTAAGACAGGGAGACACCGGGGAGCTGTTTTTT

v_call: TRBV5-6
d_call: TRBD1
clone_size: NA
j_call: TRBJ2-7
cdr3_aa: CASSLVQGAYEQYF
cdr3_nt: TGTGCCAGCAGCTTGGTACAGGGGGCCTACGAGCAGTACTTC

v_call: TRBV6-1
d_call: TRBD2
clone_size: NA
j_call: TRBJ2-5
cdr3_aa: CASSEWVAGGGETQYF
cdr3_nt: TGTGCCAGCAGTGAATGGGTAGCGGGAGGAGGAGAGACCCAGTACTTC

v_call: TRBV5-6
d_call: NA
clone_size: NA
j_call: TRBJ2-5
cdr3_aa: CASSLAGTGEETQYF
cdr3_nt: TGTGCCAGCAGCTTGGCGGGAACGGGAGAAGAGACCCAGTACTTC